Following are 21 T cell receptor beta chains from one sample sequenced in a study of blood T cell repertoires in COVID-19. Profiled with immunoSEQ multiplex PCR; TCRdb holds only in-frame clones, not every one. Altogether roughly 100,000 clones are present, 87% being singletons, with the ten largest covering approximately 5.6%. Sequenced input: peripheral blood. The receptors here all came from a woman aged 45 to 65 with COVID-19, enrolled during active disease.

The chain is built from TRBV28 and TRBJ1-5; weak D call: TRBD1 (6 bases). V lost 6 bases and J lost 6, with 21 bases in between. The length of the CDR3 is 16 residues. Germline values: CDR1 MDHEN, CDR2 SYDVKM. The CDR3 loop reads CASSPIVRGRGQPQHF. DNA for the CDR3: TGTGCCAGCAGCCCCATAGTCAGGGGAAGGGGTCAGCCCCAGCATTTT.

The chain joins TRBV18 to TRBJ2-1; D gene ambiguous. CDR1 and CDR2 from the germline V gene are KGHSH and LQKENI. V lost 0 bases and J 6 bases, leaving 12 bases between the germline ends. CDR3 size: 15 residues. CDR3 protein: CASSPPLATGNEQFF. Here the CDR3 DNA reads TGTGCCAGCTCACCACCTTTAGCTACCGGCAATGAGCAGTTCTTC.

The DNA of the CDR3 is TGTGCCAGCAGCCAAGCCGACAGGGACGGGAACTATGGCTACACCTTC. Protein sequence: CASSQADRDGNYGYTF. This chain connects TRBV4-2 to TRBJ1-2, with TRBD1 matching 7 bases. This CDR3 is 16 amino acids long. V shed 1 base, J shed 2 bases, and the junction held 7 bases outside the gene matches. From germline, CDR1 is LGHNA and CDR2 YNFKEQ.

V gene TRBV19 combines with J gene TRBJ1-6; D is possibly TRBD1 (6 bases). CDR1 and CDR2 (germline): LNHDA, SQIVND (reference sequence). This CDR3 has 16 residues. Trimming stripped 1 base from V and 7 bases from J, with 14 bases between. The CDR3 coding sequence is TGTGCCAGTAGTATAGTAGGGGGACGCTGGAATTCACCCCTCCACTTT. Its protein product is CASSIVGGRWNSPLHF.

The chain combines TRBV6-5 with TRBJ1-5; maybe TRBD1 (6 bases). The CDR3 covers 14 residues. Trimming removed 5 bases from V and 3 bases from J, with 11 bases in between. Germline CDR1 reads MNHEY; CDR2 reads SVGAGI. CDR3 in DNA: TGTGCCAGCAGTACCCACAGGGACAATCAGCCCCAGCATTTT. Translating it yields CASSTHRDNQPQHF.

This chain joins TRBV7-9 and TRBJ1-2; TRBD1 might be the D (5 bases). The ends were cut back, 1 base at V and 6 bases at J, with 12 bases in the middle. CDR3 size: 14 residues. Germline CDR1 SEHNR, CDR2 FQNEAQ (reference sequence). CDR3 nucleotide sequence: TGTGCCAGCAGCTTAGTTGTGGAGGGACATGGCTACACCTTC. Encoded protein: CASSLVVEGHGYTF.

The chain has TRBV7-2 and TRBJ2-7, with 11 bases fitting TRBD2. J was trimmed by 5 bases and V by 1 base; bases with no gene match: 4. This CDR3 comprises 15 residues. CDR1 SGHTA and CDR2 FQGNSA come from the germline V gene. CDR3 sequence: CASSLGLAGTDEQYF. DNA of the CDR3: TGTGCCAGCAGCTTAGGACTAGCGGGGACGGACGAGCAGTACTTC.

This chain uses TRBV30 with TRBJ2-7; 7 bases are a match to TRBD2. With 4 bases clipped from V and 3 bases from J, the junction kept 9 bases outside the gene matches. The germline gives CDR1 GTSNPN, CDR2 SVGIG (reference sequence). The CDR3 length is 14 residues. As DNA, the CDR3 is TGTGCCTGGATTCGGGGGGAGAGGGACTACGAGCAGTACTTC. This encodes CAWIRGERDYEQYF.

CDR3 loop: CASSYWTDNYGYTF. The CDR3 DNA follows: TGTGCCAGTAGTTATTGGACAGATAACTATGGCTACACCTTC. The V gene is TRBV19, the J gene TRBJ1-2, with D maybe TRBD1 (6 bases). Germline V gene sequence: CDR1 LNHDA, CDR2 SQIVND (reference sequence). The CDR3 spans 14 residues. Trimming pared 5 bases from V and 1 base from J, leaving 11 bases between.

The chain couples TRBV4-1 to TRBJ1-4, with D maybe TRBD1 (6 bases). In germline, CDR1 is MGHRA, CDR2 YSYEKL. This CDR3 is 13 amino acids long. Trimming cost V 4 bases and J 5 bases, with 8 bases left between them. For the CDR3, the DNA is TGCGCCAGCAGCCGGACAGTCAATGAAAAACTGTTTTTT. This encodes CASSRTVNEKLFF.

V is TRBV9 and J is TRBJ2-5, with D possibly TRBD1 on 5 matching bases. Germline assignment: CDR1 SGDLS and CDR2 YYNGEE. Trimming stripped 0 bases from V and 1 base from J, with 13 bases between. This CDR3 has 16 residues. CDR3 protein: CASSVGPPGRQETQYF. The CDR3 DNA reads TGTGCCAGCAGCGTAGGACCTCCAGGGCGCCAAGAGACCCAGTACTTC.

CDR3 residues: CASSSREAFF. The CDR3 DNA reads TGTGCCAGCAGTTCCAGGGAAGCTTTCTTT. The chain has TRBV28 and TRBJ1-1, with D unresolved. The CDR3 loop spans 10 amino acids. CDR1 MDHEN and CDR2 SYDVKM come from the germline V gene. V shed 4 bases and J shed 8 bases, with 5 bases lying between them.

The CDR3 DNA follows: TGTGCCAGCAGTTCGGGACAGCTGGGGGAGACCCAGTACTTC. Its translation: CASSSGQLGETQYF. The rearrangement links TRBV2 to TRBJ2-5, with TRBD1 matching over 7 bases. V lost 5 bases to trimming and J lost 5 bases; unmatched junction nucleotides: 8. Germline assignment: CDR1 SNHLY and CDR2 FYNNEI. This CDR3 contains 14 residues.

V gene TRBV10-2 combines with J gene TRBJ1-5, with 7 bases fitting TRBD1. Trimming removed 7 bases from V and 3 bases from J; junction bases left unmatched: 9. Germline loops: CDR1 WSHSY, CDR2 SAAADI. The CDR3 loop spans 15 amino acids. The CDR3 region is CASMPGQSANQPQHF. In nucleotides, the CDR3 is TGCGCCAGCATGCCGGGACAGTCGGCCAATCAGCCCCAGCATTTT.

This chain links TRBV5-1 with TRBJ2-2; 7 bases map to TRBD1. This CDR3 is 14 amino acids long. Germline V gives CDR1 SGHRS, CDR2 YFSETQ. Germline trimming cut 6 bases from V and 2 bases from J; bases unmatched to any gene: 4. The CDR3 protein is CASTEGANTGELFF. CDR3 nucleotides: TGCGCCAGCACCGAGGGGGCTAACACCGGGGAGCTGTTTTTT.

The rearrangement uses TRBV3-1 (or the pseudogene TRBV3-2) and TRBJ2-1; 9 nucleotides match TRBD1. V was clipped by 4 bases and J by 4 bases; unmatched bases: 8. The CDR3 is made up of 16 amino acids. Germline values: CDR1 LGHDT, CDR2 YNNKEL (reference sequence). CDR3 in amino acids: CASSLVGGQGYNEQFF. DNA of the CDR3: TGTGCCAGCAGCCTGGTTGGGGGACAGGGATACAATGAGCAGTTCTTC.

The CDR3 DNA sequence: TGTGCCAGCAGCCCGGACAGGGTCAATGAGCAGTTCTTC. Amino acid sequence: CASSPDRVNEQFF. This chain links TRBV6-5 with TRBJ2-1; 8 bases map to TRBD1. Germline CDR1 MNHEY, CDR2 SVGAGI. V dropped 6 bases and J dropped 6; count of bases not matched to a gene: 4. The CDR3 length is 13 residues.

This clone showed up just once. This rearrangement joins TRBV13 to TRBJ1-1; D possibly corresponds to TRBD1 (6 bases). CDR1 PRHDT and CDR2 FYEKMQ come from the germline V gene (reference sequence). Trimming left V 5 bases short and J 0 bases short, with 19 bases between. CDR3 length: 17 residues. The CDR3 loop is CASSVTTGLVMNTEAFF. The DNA for the CDR3 is TGTGCCAGCAGCGTGACGACAGGTCTGGTCATGAACACTGAAGCTTTCTTT.

V and J are TRBV2 and TRBJ1-6; the D is unclear. This CDR3 has 16 amino acids. In germline, CDR1 is SNHLY, CDR2 FYNNEI. The V and J ends lost 6 bases and 6 bases respectively, with 18 bases between them. The CDR3 DNA is TGTGCCAGCAGCTCTAACTTCGGTGGTGGTAATTCACCCCTCCACTTT. Translating gives CASSSNFGGGNSPLHF.

The chain couples TRBV14 to TRBJ2-2, with 8 bases that match TRBD2. V was clipped by 5 bases and J by 9 bases; unmatched bases: 14. CDR3 length equals 16 residues. Germline lookup yields CDR1 SGHDN and CDR2 FVKESK. DNA of the CDR3: TGTGCCAGCAGCTCCGCCTGGGTAGCGGGACACCGGGAGCTGTTTTTT. Protein: CASSSAWVAGHRELFF.

This sequence joins TRBV14 and TRBJ2-1, with TRBD2 matching 7 bases. The germline V gene has CDR1 SGHDN and CDR2 FVKESK. The CDR3 is made up of 12 amino acids. Trimming removed 8 bases from V and 6 bases from J; junction bases left unmatched: 4. CDR3 coding DNA: TGTGCCAGCGCTTGGGGGGGCAATGAGCAGTTCTTC. As protein: CASAWGGNEQFF.